This T cell receptor beta chain came from a study of molecular identifiers for immune sequencing clone quantification. This clonotype was recorded many times. Its target is unknown. CDR1 is SGHTA, CDR2 FQGNSA, per germline. The CDR3 is made up of 15 amino acids. V lost 1 base to trimming and J lost 7 bases; unmatched junction nucleotides: 5. Notes on the study in general: Sizes of clones that are highly expanded could be underestimated (if identical TCR molecules share a barcode). Spiked TCR RNA from one Jurkat cell reportedly showed up when mixed among approximately 990,000 naive cells.

Previously described methods and listed TCR primers produced bulk TCR libraries. MiXCR, run by TCRdb on the PCR reads, gives a single entry per CDR3 protein. The sample records approximately 63,000 distinct CDR3 sequences, around a fifth being singletons. The CD8+CD4-CCR7+CD45RA+ phenotype defined the sorted naive CD8 T cells. The TCR originated in a human donor in good health. Some libraries in this study had Jurkat cell RNA spiked in. Sequences were obtained from naive CD8+ T cells from blood, with Jurkat cell RNA spiked in. The subset: FACS-sorted CD8+CD4-CCR7+CD45RA+ naive T cells. This chain joins TRBV7-2 and TRBJ2-1; 9 nucleotides line up with TRBD2. The CDR3: CASSLVAGAPNEQFF. CDR3 coding DNA: TGTGCCAGCAGCTTAGTAGCGGGGGCCCCGAATGAGCAGTTCTTC.